The 25 T cell receptor beta chains reported below all come from one sample, sequenced in a study of T cell changes during pregnancy in multiple sclerosis (dated by TCRdb to between 2019 and 2020). Receptor libraries were prepared by the immunoSEQ multiplex PCR assay. The clones in this table, taken by TCRdb from immuneACCESS, are in-frame only. Not every clone is retained; where verified, under half of the shortfall comes from an unresolved V gene, and the cause of the rest is unknown. For this sample the table gives about 50,000 clones, of which 92% were detected only once. Together, the top ten hold 0.35% to 0.4% of the sample. Sequencing used CD4+ T cells from peripheral blood mononuclear cells, obtained after pregnancy. The receptors shown here come from a female donor with multiple sclerosis, enrolled in a pregnancy study.

This chain connects TRBV18 to TRBJ2-3; the D gene is possibly TRBD2 (6 bases). In germline, CDR1 is KGHSH, CDR2 LQKENI. The CDR3 extends over 15 amino acids. Trimming removed 3 bases from V and 7 bases from J, with 17 bases in between. For the CDR3, the DNA is TGTGCCAGCTCACCGGCGGGGACCTGGAGAAATACGCAGTATTTT. Protein: CASSPAGTWRNTQYF.

The V and J genes are TRBV6-5 and TRBJ2-3; maybe TRBD2 (7 bases). Looked up from germline, CDR1 is MNHEY and CDR2 is SVGAGI. The CDR3 has 15 residues. V was cut by 6 bases and J by 5 bases, with 18 bases left in between. This CDR3 is CASSDRGGAGDTQYF. CDR3 in DNA: TGTGCCAGCAGCGATAGGGGGGGCGCAGGAGATACGCAGTATTTT.

This clone was seen a single time. The sample has other DNA sequences that encode this CDR3 too. CDR3 DNA sequence: TGTGCCAGTAGTATGAAGGGGGACACTGAAGCTTTCTTT. As protein: CASSMKGDTEAFF. V gene TRBV19 combines with J gene TRBJ1-1; TRBD1 is a possible D gene (6 bases). The germline V and J ends were trimmed by 3 bases and 3 bases, with 8 bases remaining between them. CDR1 and CDR2 (germline): LNHDA, SQIVND (reference sequence). The CDR3 has 13 amino acids.

V and J are TRBV30 and TRBJ1-2; no definite D call. The CDR3 totals 10 residues. CDR1 is GTSNPN, CDR2 SVGIG, per germline (reference sequence). V was trimmed by 7 bases and J by 4 bases, leaving 7 bases between them. Written as DNA, the CDR3 is TGTGCCTCCACTACCTATGGCTACACCTTC. Protein sequence: CASTTYGYTF.

The V call is TRBV5-4, the J call TRBJ2-2; 7 bases are shared with TRBD2. Trimming at V came to 0 bases and at J to 5 bases, leaving 7 bases not matched to a gene. The germline gives CDR1 SGHNT, CDR2 YYREEE (reference sequence). This CDR3 has 16 residues. The DNA of the CDR3 is TGTGCCAGCAGCTTGGGCGGGAGTATTGAAACCGGGGAGCTGTTTTTT. Protein sequence: CASSLGGSIETGELFF.

This clone was detected once. The chain carries TRBV5-5 and TRBJ2-6, with D tentatively TRBD2 (6 bases). The CDR3 covers 14 residues. Trimming took 6 bases from V and 1 from J, leaving 8 bases between them. The germline V gene encodes CDR1 SGHKS and CDR2 YYEKEE (reference sequence). Here the CDR3 DNA reads TGTGCCAGCACCCGGGGGTCTGGGGCCAACGTCCTGACTTTC. Protein sequence: CASTRGSGANVLTF.

In DNA, the CDR3 is TGTGCCAGCAGCCAAGCACAGGGCCGCGACATTGAAGCTTTCTTT. Protein product: CASSQAQGRDIEAFF. The V gene is TRBV4-2, the J gene TRBJ1-1, with D possibly TRBD1 on 6 matching bases. This CDR3 has 15 residues. Germline V gene data show CDR1 as LGHNA and CDR2 as YNFKEQ. Trimming pared 1 base from V and 7 bases from J, leaving 16 bases between.

This clone turned up a few times. The V and J genes are TRBV7-2 and TRBJ2-7; 12 positions agree with TRBD2. Germline trimming cut 0 bases from V and 6 bases from J; bases unmatched to any gene: 0. CDR1 SGHTA and CDR2 FQGNSA come from the germline V gene. The CDR3 spans 14 residues. Here the CDR3 DNA reads TGTGCCAGCAGCTTAGCACTAGCGGGAGGCGAGCAGTACTTC. Amino acids: CASSLALAGGEQYF.

The gene calls are TRBV14 and TRBJ2-6, with D tentatively TRBD2 (5 bases). V lost 3 bases and J 2 bases, leaving 14 bases between the germline ends. In germline, CDR1 is SGHDN, CDR2 FVKESK. The CDR3 runs 17 residues. DNA of the CDR3: TGTGCCAGCAGCCAGATTGAGGGAACTCCTGGGGCCAACGTCCTGACTTTC. This encodes CASSQIEGTPGANVLTF.

The V and J genes are TRBV21-1 and TRBJ2-3; the table's TRBD2 call for D was not verified on the DNA. TRBV21-1 is described as a pseudogene. The CDR3 runs to 15 residues. The CDR3 is CVNRDLREGPDTQYF. The CDR3 nucleotides are TGTGTCAACAGGGACTTGCGGGAGGGCCCCGATACGCAGTATTTT.

The J gene is TRBJ2-2, the V gene TRBV2; 7 bases match TRBD2. Trimming removed 6 bases from V and 2 bases from J; junction bases left unmatched: 9. Germline CDR1 and CDR2: SNHLY and FYNNEI. CDR3 size: 16 residues. The CDR3 is CASSQRLAANTGELFF. CDR3 DNA sequence: TGTGCCAGCAGCCAAAGACTAGCAGCCAACACCGGGGAGCTGTTTTTT.

The rearrangement links TRBV7-2 to TRBJ2-5; 8 positions agree with TRBD2. With V trimmed by 6 bases and J by 5 bases, 8 bases remained unmatched. CDR3 length equals 14 residues. Germline CDR1 reads SGHTA; CDR2 reads FQGNSA. The CDR3 region has the DNA TGTGCCAGCAGTCTTCCGGGGACTAGGGAGACCCAGTACTTC. This translates into CASSLPGTRETQYF.

The CDR3, as DNA: TGCGCCAGCAGCTTGGCAGGACAGGGGGCTGTTACGCAGTATTTT. This translates into CASSLAGQGAVTQYF. The chain joins TRBV5-1 to TRBJ2-3; 11 positions agree with TRBD1. This CDR3 comprises 15 residues. Germline V lookup: CDR1 SGHRS, CDR2 YFSETQ. Trimming removed 0 bases from V and 8 bases from J; junction bases left unmatched: 5.

Details on this clone: An end of the junction does not agree with germline; a read error may underlie this. The chain recombines TRBV2 with TRBJ2-1, with 9 bases lining up with TRBD1. Germline assignment: CDR1 SNHLY and CDR2 FYNNEI. CDR3 size: 14 residues. CDR3 sequence reads: CASREGQGIYEQFF. For the CDR3, the DNA is TGTGCCAGCAGAGAAGGACAGGGGATTTATGAGCAGTTCTTC.

The sample holds one count of this clone. The rearrangement joins TRBV6-5 to TRBJ2-7; D is possibly TRBD1 (6 bases). There are 16 residues in the CDR3. Trimming took off 0 bases at V and 7 bases at J, with 19 bases between the two ends. Germline CDR1 MNHEY, CDR2 SVGAGI. The CDR3 bases are TGTGCCAGCAGTTACTCAGGGGAGACAGGACTCGGGGAGCAGTACTTC. It is translated as CASSYSGETGLGEQYF.

This clone has just one count. The chain has TRBV5-4 and TRBJ2-3; 12 bases are shared with TRBD1. The CDR3 covers 15 residues. CDR1 is SGHNT, CDR2 YYREEE, per germline (reference sequence). Losses at the gene ends were 0 bases for V and 7 bases for J; bases not matched to a gene: 3. The CDR3 DNA is TGTGCCAGCAGCTTGGTGGGACAGGGGGCTCATACGCAGTATTTT. Protein sequence: CASSLVGQGAHTQYF.

This clone was picked up one time. The germline gene is not matched at one end of the junction; a read error may be the cause. The chain combines TRBV7-2 with TRBJ2-5; D call uncertain. CDR3 length: 14 amino acids. Germline V CDR1 and CDR2: SGHTA, FQGNSA. CDR3: CASSLDWSQETQYF. CDR3 nucleotide sequence: TGTGCCAGCAGTTTAGACTGGAGCCAAGAGACCCAGTACTTC.

This clone was counted once. This rearrangement joins TRBV6-1 to TRBJ2-5, with 7 nucleotides matching TRBD1. Trimming cost V 4 bases and J 2 bases; bases outside gene matches: 10. Germline CDR1 and CDR2: MNHNS and SASEGT. There are 16 residues in the CDR3. Here the CDR3 DNA reads TGTGCCAGCAGTGTCTGGGACAGCGTCGTTCAAGAGACCCAGTACTTC. Translating gives CASSVWDSVVQETQYF.

This clone was found once. The genes are TRBV5-4 and TRBJ2-1; D remains unclear. The germline V and J ends were trimmed by 0 bases and 4 bases, with 11 bases remaining between them. This CDR3 comprises 15 residues. Germline CDR1 reads SGHNT; CDR2 reads YYREEE (reference sequence). CDR3 loop: CASSLDSRPYNEQFF. DNA for the CDR3: TGTGCCAGCAGCTTGGATTCTCGTCCTTACAATGAGCAGTTCTTC.

This sequence joins TRBV6-5 and TRBJ2-7; D is possibly TRBD1 (7 bases). The V end was cut by 6 bases, the J end by 3 bases, with 15 bases between. The CDR3 spans 14 residues. From germline, CDR1 is MNHEY and CDR2 SVGAGI. The CDR3, as DNA: TGTGCCAGCAGCGCCGGAGGGGGCAACTACGAGCAGTACTTC. Protein product: CASSAGGGNYEQYF.

The rearrangement uses TRBV21-1 and TRBJ2-1; the D call TRBD2 from the table was never checked on the DNA. TRBV21-1 is marked as a pseudogene. CDR3 length: 16 amino acids. The CDR3 DNA is TGTGCCAGCAGCAAAGGACTCCCCACCTTGTTGGATGAGCAGTTCTTC. The encoded protein is CASSKGLPTLLDEQFF.

The chain has TRBV5-6 and TRBJ2-7, with 16 bases identical to TRBD2. This CDR3 is 18 amino acids long. The germline V gene has CDR1 SGHDT and CDR2 YYEEEE. The ends lost 3 bases at V and 4 bases at J; junction bases unmatched: 10. CDR3 region: CASSWGLGTSGRAYEQYF. For the CDR3, the DNA is TGTGCCAGCAGCTGGGGACTAGGGACTAGCGGGAGGGCATACGAGCAGTACTTC.

This chain uses TRBV5-4 with TRBJ2-5, with D perhaps TRBD1 (5 bases). This CDR3 spans 13 amino acids. Germline V CDR1 and CDR2: SGHNT, YYREEE (reference sequence). V was cut by 0 bases and J by 3 bases, with 6 bases left in between. This CDR3 is CASSLDRKETQYF. CDR3 coding DNA: TGTGCCAGCAGCTTGGACAGGAAAGAGACCCAGTACTTC.

The gene calls are TRBV6-1 and TRBJ1-2, with 10 bases fitting TRBD1. V gave up 10 bases and J gave up 8 bases; unmatched junction bases: 13. This CDR3 spans 14 amino acids. CDR1 is MNHNS, CDR2 SASEGT, per germline. The CDR3: CATLKPGTGDGYTF. CDR3 bases: TGTGCCACCCTCAAACCCGGGACAGGGGACGGCTACACCTTC.

The chain employs TRBV18 and TRBJ2-3; possible D gene TRBD1, 6 bases. The CDR3 runs 16 residues. With 3 bases removed from V and 2 bases from J, the gap between germline ends came to 15 bases. Looked up from germline, CDR1 is KGHSH and CDR2 is LQKENI. The DNA of the CDR3 is TGTGCCAGCTCACCCCTCGGACAGACTCTCACAGATACGCAGTATTTT. It is translated as CASSPLGQTLTDTQYF.